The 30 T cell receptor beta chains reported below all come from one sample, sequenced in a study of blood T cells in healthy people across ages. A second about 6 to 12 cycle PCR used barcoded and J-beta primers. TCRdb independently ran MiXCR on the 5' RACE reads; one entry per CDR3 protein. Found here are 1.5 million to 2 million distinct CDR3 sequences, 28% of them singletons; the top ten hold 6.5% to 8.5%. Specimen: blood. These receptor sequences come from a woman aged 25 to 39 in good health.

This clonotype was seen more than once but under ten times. CDR3 in amino acids: CSVGQTRTSGSPIYARDTQYF. The DNA of the CDR3 is TGCAGCGTTGGACAGACCAGGACTAGCGGGAGTCCTATATATGCCAGGGATACGCAGTATTTT. The genes are TRBV29-1 and TRBJ2-3; 13 bases are a match to TRBD2. V lost 4 bases and J lost 6; bases outside the gene matches: 25. CDR1 SQVTM and CDR2 ANQGSEA come from the germline V gene. The CDR3 totals 21 residues.

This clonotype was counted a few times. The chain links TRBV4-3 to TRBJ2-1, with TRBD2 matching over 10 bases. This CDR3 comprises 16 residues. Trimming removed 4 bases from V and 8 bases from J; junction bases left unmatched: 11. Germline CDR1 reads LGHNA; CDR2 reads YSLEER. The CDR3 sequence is CASSPHASGRGDEQFF. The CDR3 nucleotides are TGCGCCAGCAGCCCTCACGCCAGCGGGAGGGGTGATGAGCAGTTCTTC.

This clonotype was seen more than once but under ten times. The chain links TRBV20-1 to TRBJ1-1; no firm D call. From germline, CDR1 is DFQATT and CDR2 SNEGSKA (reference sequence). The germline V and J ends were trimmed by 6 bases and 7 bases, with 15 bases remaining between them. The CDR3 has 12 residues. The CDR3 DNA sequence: TGCAGTGCAAAAGGACGGGTTCTTGAAGCTTTCTTT. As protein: CSAKGRVLEAFF.

CDR3 in amino acids: CASSFWPTNEQFF. The CDR3 DNA reads as TGTGCCAGCAGTTTTTGGCCCACGAATGAGCAGTTCTTC. This chain joins TRBV27 and TRBJ2-1; no reliable D call. Germline V lookup: CDR1 MNHEY, CDR2 SMNVEV (reference sequence). The V end was cut by 3 bases, the J end by 7 bases, with 10 bases between. This CDR3 is 13 amino acids long.

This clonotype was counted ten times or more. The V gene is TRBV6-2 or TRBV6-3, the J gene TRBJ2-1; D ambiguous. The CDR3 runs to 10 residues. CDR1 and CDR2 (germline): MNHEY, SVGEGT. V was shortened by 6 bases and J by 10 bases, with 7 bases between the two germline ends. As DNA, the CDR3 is TGTGCCAGCAGCGATCTGGAGCAGTTCTTC. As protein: CASSDLEQFF.

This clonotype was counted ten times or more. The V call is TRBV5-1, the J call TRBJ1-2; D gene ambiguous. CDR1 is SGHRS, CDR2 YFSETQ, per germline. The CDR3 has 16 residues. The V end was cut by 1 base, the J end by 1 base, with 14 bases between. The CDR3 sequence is CASSLNPGLSNYGYTF. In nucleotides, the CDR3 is TGCGCCAGCAGCTTGAACCCGGGCTTGAGTAACTATGGCTACACCTTC. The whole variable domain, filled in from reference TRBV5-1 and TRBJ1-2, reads KAGVTQTPRYLIKTRGQQVTLSCSPISGHRSVSWYQQTPGQGLQFLFEYFSETQRNKGNFPGRFSGRQFSNSRSEMNVSTLELGDSALYLCASSLNPGLSNYGYTFGSGTRLTVV.

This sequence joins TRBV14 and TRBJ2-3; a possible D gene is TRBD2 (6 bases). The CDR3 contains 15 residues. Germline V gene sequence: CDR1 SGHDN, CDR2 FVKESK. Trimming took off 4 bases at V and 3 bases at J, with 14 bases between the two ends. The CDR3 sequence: CASSPDWGRTDTQYF. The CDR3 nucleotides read TGTGCCAGCAGCCCAGACTGGGGGAGGACAGATACGCAGTATTTT.

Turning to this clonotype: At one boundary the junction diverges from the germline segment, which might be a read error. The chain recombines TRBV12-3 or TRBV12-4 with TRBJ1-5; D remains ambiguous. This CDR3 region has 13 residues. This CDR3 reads CAGSLTRFQPQHF. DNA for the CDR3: TGTGCCGGCAGTCTCACCCGGTTTCAGCCCCAGCATTTT.

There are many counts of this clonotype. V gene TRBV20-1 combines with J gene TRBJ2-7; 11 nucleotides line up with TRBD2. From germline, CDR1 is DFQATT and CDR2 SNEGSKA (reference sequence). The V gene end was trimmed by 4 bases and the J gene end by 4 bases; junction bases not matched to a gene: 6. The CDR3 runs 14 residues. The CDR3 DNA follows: TGCAGTGCTATCAGACTAGCGGGGCGTTACGAGCAGTACTTC. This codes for CSAIRLAGRYEQYF.

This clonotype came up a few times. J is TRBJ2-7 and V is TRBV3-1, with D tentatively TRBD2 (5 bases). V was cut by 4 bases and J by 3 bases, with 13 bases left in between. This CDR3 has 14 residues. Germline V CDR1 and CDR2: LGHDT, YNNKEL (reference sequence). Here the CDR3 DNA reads TGTGCCAGCAGCCCCTTCGACCGGGGCTACGAGCAGTACTTC. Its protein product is CASSPFDRGYEQYF.

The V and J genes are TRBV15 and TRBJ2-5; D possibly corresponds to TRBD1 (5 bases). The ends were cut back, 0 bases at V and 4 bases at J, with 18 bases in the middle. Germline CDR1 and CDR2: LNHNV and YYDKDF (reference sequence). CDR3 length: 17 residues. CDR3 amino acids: CATSRDPRLQRGETQYF. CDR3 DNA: TGTGCCACCAGCAGAGATCCGCGACTTCAAAGGGGAGAGACCCAGTACTTC.

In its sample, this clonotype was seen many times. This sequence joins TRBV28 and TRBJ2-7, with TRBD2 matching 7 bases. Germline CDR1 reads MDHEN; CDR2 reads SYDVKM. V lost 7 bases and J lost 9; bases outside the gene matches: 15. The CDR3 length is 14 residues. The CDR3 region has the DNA TGTGCCAGCAACACCGGGACTACCCGGGTCGTGCAGTACTTC. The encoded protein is CASNTGTTRVVQYF.

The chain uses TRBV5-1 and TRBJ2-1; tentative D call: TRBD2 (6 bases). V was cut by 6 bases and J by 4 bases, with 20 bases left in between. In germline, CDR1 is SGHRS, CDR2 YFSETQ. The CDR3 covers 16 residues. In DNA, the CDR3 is TGCGCCAGCAACCAGCGCGGGGAGCGGACGTACAATGAGCAGTTCTTC. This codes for CASNQRGERTYNEQFF.

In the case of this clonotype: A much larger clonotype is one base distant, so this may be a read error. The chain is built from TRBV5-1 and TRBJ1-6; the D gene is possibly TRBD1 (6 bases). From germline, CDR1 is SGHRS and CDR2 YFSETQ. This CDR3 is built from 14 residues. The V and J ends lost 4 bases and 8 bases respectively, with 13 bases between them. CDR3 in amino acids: CASSPRTVHSPLHF. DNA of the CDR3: TGCGCCAGCAGCCCGAGGACAGTGCATTCACCCCTCCACTTT.

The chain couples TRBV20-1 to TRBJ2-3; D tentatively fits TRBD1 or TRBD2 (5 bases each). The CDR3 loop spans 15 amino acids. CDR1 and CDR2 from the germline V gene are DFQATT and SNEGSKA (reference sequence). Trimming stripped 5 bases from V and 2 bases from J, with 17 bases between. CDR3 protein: CSAGTSVSPTDTQYF. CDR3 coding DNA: TGCAGTGCTGGGACCAGCGTTAGCCCCACAGATACGCAGTATTTT.

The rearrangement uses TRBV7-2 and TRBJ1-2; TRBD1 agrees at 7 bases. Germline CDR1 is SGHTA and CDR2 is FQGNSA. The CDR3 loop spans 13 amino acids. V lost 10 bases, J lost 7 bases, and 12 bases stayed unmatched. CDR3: CAKRLQGKRGYTF. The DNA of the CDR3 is TGTGCCAAACGCTTACAGGGGAAGCGTGGCTACACCTTC.

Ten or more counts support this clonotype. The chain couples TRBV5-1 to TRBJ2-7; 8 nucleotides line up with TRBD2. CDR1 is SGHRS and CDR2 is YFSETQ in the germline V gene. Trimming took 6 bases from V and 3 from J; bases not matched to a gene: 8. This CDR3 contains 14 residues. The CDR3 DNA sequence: TGCGCCAGCACCCCCGGGGGGGATCGCTACGAGCAGTACTTC. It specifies CASTPGGDRYEQYF.

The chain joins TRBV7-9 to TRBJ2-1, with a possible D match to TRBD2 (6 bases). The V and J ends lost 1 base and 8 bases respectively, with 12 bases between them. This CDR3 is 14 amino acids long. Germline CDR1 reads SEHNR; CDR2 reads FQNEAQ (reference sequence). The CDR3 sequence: CASSLVGPSDEQFF. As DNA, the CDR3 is TGTGCCAGCAGCTTAGTAGGGCCTAGCGATGAGCAGTTCTTC.

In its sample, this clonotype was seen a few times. The CDR3 sequence is CASSLNTGTYGYTF. Here the CDR3 DNA reads TGTGCCAGCAGCCTAAACACCGGGACGTATGGCTACACCTTC. The gene calls are TRBV7-2 and TRBJ1-2; TRBD1 is a possible D gene (5 bases). Trimming cost V 5 bases and J 5 bases, with 15 bases left between them. The CDR3 runs to 14 residues. Per the germline V gene, CDR1 is SGHTA and CDR2 is FQGNSA. The full variable domain, rest sourced from reference TRBV7-2 and TRBJ1-2, is GAGVSQSPSNKVTEKGKDVELRCDPISGHTALYWYRQSLGQGLEFLIYFQGNSAPDKSGLPSDRFSAERTGGSVSTLTIQRTQQEDSAVYLCASSLNTGTYGYTFGSGTRLTVV.

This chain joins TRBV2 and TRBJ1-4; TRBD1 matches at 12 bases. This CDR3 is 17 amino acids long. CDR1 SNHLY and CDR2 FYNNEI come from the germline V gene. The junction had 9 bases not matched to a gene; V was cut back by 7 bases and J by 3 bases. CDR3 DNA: TGTGCCAGCAATGGGGGACAGGGGGCACAGCCTAATGAAAAACTGTTTTTT. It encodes CASNGGQGAQPNEKLFF.

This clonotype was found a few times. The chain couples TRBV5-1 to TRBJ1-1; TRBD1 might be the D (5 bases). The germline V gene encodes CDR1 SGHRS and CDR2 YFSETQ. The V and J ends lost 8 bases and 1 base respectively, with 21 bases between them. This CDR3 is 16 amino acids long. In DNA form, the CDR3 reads TGCGCCAGAGATGCGGGGGGGTCCGCACGGAACACTGAAGCTTTCTTT. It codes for CARDAGGSARNTEAFF.

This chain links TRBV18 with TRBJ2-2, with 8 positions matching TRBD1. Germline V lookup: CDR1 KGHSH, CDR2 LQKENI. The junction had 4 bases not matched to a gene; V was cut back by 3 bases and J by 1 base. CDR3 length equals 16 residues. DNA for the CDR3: TGTGCCAGCTCACCCCGACAGGGGCAGAACACCGGGGAGCTGTTTTTT. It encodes CASSPRQGQNTGELFF.

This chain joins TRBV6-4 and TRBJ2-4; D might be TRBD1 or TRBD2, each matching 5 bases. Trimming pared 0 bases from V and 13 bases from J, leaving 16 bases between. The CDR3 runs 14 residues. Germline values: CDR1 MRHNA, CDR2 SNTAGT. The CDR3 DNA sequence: TGTGCCAGCAGTGACTCGGTGGGGACGGATGAGCAGTACTTC. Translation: CASSDSVGTDEQYF.

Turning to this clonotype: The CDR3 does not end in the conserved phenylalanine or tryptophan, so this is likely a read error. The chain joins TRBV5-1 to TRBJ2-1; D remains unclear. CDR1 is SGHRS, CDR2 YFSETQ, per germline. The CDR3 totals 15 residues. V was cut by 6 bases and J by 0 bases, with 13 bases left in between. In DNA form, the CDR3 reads TGCGCCAGCACCTCGGGTCTGAGCTCCTACAATGAGCAGTTCGTC. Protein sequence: CASTSGLSSYNEQFV.

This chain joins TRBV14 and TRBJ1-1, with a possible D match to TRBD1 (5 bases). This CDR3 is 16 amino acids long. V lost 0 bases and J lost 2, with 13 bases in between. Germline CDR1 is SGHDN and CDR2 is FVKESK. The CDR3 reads CASSQDRGEINTEAFF. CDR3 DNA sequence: TGTGCCAGCAGCCAAGATAGGGGAGAAATCAACACTGAAGCTTTCTTT.

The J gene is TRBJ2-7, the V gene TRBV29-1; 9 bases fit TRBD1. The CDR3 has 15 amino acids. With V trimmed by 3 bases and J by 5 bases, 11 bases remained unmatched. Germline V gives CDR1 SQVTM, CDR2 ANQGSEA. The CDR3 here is CSVEQEGQGVHEQYF. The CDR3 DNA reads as TGCAGCGTTGAGCAGGAGGGACAGGGAGTCCACGAGCAGTACTTC.

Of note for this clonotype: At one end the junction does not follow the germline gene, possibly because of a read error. CDR3 amino acids: CASSNVRGRTEAFF. The CDR3 DNA reads TGTGCCAGCAGCAACGTCAGGGGAAGAACTGAGGCTTTCTTT. The rearrangement uses TRBV2 and TRBJ1-1; possible D gene TRBD1, 6 bases. Germline V gene sequence: CDR1 SNHLY, CDR2 FYNNEI. This CDR3 has 14 amino acids.

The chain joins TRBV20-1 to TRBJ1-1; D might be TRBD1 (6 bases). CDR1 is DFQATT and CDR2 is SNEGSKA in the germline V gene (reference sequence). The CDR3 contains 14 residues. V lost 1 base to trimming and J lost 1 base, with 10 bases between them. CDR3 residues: CSARAGAWNTEAFF. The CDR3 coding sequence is TGCAGTGCTAGAGCGGGGGCCTGGAACACTGAAGCTTTCTTT.

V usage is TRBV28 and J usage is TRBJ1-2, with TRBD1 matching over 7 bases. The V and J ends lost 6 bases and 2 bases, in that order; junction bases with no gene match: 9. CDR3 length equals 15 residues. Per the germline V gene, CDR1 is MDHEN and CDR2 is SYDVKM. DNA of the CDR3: TGTGCCAGCAGGACCCCCGGGACAGCAAACTATGGCTACACCTTC. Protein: CASRTPGTANYGYTF.

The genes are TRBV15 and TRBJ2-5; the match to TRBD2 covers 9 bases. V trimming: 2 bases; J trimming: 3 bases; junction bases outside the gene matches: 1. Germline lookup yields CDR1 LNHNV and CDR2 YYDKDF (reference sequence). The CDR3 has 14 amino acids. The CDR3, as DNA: TGTGCCACCAGCAGACTAGCGGGGAAAGAGACCCAGTACTTC. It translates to CATSRLAGKETQYF.